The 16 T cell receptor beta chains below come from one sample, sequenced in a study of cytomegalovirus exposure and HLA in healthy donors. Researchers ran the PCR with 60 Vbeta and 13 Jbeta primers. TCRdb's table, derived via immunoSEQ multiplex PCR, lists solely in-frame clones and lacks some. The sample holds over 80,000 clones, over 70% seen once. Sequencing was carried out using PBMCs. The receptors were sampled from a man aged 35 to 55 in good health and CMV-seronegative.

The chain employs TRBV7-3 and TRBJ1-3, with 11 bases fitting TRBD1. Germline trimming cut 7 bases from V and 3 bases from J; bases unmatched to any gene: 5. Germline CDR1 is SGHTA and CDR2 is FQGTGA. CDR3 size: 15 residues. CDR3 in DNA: TGTGCCAGCACCTCCGGGACAGGGGGTGGAAACACCATATATTTT. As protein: CASTSGTGGGNTIYF.

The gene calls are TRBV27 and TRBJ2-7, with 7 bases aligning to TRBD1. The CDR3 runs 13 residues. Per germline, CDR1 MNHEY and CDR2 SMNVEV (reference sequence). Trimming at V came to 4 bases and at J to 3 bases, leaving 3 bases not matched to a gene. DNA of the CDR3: TGTGCCAGCAGTTGGACAGGTGACTACGAGCAGTACTTC. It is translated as CASSWTGDYEQYF.

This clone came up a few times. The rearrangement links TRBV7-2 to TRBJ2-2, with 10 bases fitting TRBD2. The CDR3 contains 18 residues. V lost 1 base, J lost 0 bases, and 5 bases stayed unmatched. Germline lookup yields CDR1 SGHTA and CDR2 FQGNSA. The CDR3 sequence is CASSLEVAGGSNTGELFF. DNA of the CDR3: TGTGCCAGCAGCTTAGAGGTAGCGGGGGGCTCGAACACCGGGGAGCTGTTTTTT.

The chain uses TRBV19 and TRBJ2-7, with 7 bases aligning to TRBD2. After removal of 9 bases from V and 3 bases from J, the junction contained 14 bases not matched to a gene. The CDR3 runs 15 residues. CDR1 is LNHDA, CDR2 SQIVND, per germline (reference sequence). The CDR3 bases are TGTGCCAGCAGACGCTTCGCGGGGGATGTCTACGAGCAGTACTTC. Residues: CASRRFAGDVYEQYF.

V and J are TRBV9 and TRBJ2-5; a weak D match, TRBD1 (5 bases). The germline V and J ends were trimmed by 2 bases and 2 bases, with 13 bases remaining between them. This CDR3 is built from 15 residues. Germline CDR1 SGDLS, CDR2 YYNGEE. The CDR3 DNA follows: TGTGCCAGCAGCGTGGGGCAGCTTGATCAAGAGACCCAGTACTTC. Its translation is CASSVGQLDQETQYF.

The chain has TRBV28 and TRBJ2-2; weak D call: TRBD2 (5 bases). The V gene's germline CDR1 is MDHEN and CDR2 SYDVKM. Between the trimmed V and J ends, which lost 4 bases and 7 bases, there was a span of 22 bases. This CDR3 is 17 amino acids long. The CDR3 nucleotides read TGTGCCAGCAGTTGGCCAATGTTTAGTTCGGGGAGCGGGGAGCTGTTTTTT. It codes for CASSWPMFSSGSGELFF. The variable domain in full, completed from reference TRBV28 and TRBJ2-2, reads DVKVTQSSRYLVKRTGEKVFLECVQDMDHENMFWYRQDPGLGLRLIYFSYDVKMKEKGDIPEGYSVSREKKERFSLILESASTNQTSMYLCASSWPMFSSGSGELFFGEGSRLTVL.

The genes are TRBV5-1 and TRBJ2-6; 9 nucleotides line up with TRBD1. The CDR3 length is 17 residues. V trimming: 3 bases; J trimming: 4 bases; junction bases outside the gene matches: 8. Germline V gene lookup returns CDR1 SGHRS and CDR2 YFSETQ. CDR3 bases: TGCGCCAGCAGCTGGGGACAGGGTTTTTCAGGGGCCAACGTCCTGACTTTC. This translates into CASSWGQGFSGANVLTF.

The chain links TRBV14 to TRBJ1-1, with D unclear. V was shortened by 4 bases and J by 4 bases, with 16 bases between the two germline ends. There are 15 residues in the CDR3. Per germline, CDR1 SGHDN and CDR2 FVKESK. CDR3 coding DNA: TGTGCCAGCAGCCCCCGGGTCCTGGGTAGCACTGAAGCTTTCTTT. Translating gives CASSPRVLGSTEAFF.

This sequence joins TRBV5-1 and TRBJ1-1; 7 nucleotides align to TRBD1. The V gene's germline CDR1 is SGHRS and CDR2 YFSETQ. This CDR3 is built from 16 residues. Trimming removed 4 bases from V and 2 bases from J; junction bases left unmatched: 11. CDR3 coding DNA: TGCGCCAGCAGCCAGCAGACAGGGACTTTTAACACTGAAGCTTTCTTT. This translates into CASSQQTGTFNTEAFF. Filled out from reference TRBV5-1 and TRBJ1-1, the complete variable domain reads KAGVTQTPRYLIKTRGQQVTLSCSPISGHRSVSWYQQTPGQGLQFLFEYFSETQRNKGNFPGRFSGRQFSNSRSEMNVSTLELGDSALYLCASSQQTGTFNTEAFFGQGTRLTVV.

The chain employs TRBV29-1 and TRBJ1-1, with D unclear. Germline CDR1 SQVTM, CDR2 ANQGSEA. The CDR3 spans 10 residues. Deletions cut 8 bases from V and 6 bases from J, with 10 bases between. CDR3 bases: TGCAGCCATGGAGGGTCTGAAGCTTTCTTT. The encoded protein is CSHGGSEAFF.

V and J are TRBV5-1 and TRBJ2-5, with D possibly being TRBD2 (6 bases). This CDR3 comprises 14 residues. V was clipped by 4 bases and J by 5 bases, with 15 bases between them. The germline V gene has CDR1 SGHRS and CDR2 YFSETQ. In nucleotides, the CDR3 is TGCGCCAGCAGCACCCGGGGGATTTGGGAGACCCAGTACTTC. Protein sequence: CASSTRGIWETQYF. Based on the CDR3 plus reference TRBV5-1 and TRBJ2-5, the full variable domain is KAGVTQTPRYLIKTRGQQVTLSCSPISGHRSVSWYQQTPGQGLQFLFEYFSETQRNKGNFPGRFSGRQFSNSRSEMNVSTLELGDSALYLCASSTRGIWETQYFGPGTRLLVL.

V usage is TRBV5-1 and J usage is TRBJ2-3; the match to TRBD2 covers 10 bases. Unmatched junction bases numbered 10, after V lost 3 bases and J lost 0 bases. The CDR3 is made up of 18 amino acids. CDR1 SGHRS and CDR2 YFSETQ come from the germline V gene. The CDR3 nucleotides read TGCGCCAGCAGCTATCGCCGACTAGCGGGTTCTAGCACAGATACGCAGTATTTT. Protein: CASSYRRLAGSSTDTQYF.

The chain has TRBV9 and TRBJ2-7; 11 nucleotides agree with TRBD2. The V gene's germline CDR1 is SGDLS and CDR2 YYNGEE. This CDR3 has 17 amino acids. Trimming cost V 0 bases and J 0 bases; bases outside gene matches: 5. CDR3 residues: CASSVGPLAGASYEQYF. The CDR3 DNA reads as TGTGCCAGCAGCGTAGGACCACTAGCGGGGGCCTCCTACGAGCAGTACTTC.

Written as DNA, the CDR3 is TGTGCCAGTAGTAACAGGGGAAGCTCTGGAAACACCATATATTTT. This translates into CASSNRGSSGNTIYF. The chain combines TRBV19 with TRBJ1-3, with TRBD1 matching over 7 bases. Germline V CDR1 and CDR2: LNHDA, SQIVND (reference sequence). The junction had 3 bases not matched to a gene; V was cut back by 4 bases and J by 0 bases. The CDR3 has 15 amino acids. The whole variable domain, filled in from reference TRBV19 and TRBJ1-3, reads DGGITQSPKYLFRKEGQNVTLSCEQNLNHDAMYWYRQDPGQGLRLIYYSQIVNDFQKGDIAEGYSVSREKKESFPLTVTSAQKNPTAFYLCASSNRGSSGNTIYFGEGSWLTVV.

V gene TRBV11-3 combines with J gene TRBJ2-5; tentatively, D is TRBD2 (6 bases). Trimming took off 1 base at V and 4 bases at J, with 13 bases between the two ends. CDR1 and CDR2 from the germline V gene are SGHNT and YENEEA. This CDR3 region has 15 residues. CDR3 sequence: CASSLGVRRGETQYF. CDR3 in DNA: TGTGCCAGCAGCTTAGGGGTTCGGAGGGGAGAGACCCAGTACTTC.

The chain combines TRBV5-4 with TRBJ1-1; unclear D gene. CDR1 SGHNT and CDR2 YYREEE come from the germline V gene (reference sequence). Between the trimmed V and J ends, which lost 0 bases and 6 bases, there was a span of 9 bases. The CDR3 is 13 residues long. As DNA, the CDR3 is TGTGCCAGCAGCTTGGGCGGCGCCCCTGAAGCTTTCTTT. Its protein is CASSLGGAPEAFF.